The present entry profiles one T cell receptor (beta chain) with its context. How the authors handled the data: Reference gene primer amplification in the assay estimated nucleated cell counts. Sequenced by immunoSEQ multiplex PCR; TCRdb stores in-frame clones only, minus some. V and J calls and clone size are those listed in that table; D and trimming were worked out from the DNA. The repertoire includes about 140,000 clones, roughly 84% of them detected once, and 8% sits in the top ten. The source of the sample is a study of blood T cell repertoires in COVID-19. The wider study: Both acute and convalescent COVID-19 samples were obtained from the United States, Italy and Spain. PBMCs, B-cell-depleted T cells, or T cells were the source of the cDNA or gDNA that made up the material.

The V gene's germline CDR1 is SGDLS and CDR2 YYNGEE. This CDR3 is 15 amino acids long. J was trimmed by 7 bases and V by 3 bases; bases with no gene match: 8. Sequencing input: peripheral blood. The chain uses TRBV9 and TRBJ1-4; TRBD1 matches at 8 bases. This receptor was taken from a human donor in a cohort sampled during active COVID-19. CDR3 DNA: TGTGCCAGCAGCGCAGGACAGGGCGAGAGTGAAAAACTGTTTTTT. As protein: CASSAGQGESEKLFF.